This record concerns one T cell receptor beta chain sequence. The antigen remains undetermined. This record belongs to a study of cytotoxic CD8 clonotypes in ibrutinib-treated CLL. Study-wide context: Partial response occurred in 24 patients and complete response in 2; at median around 66 months, approximately 14 remained remitted and approximately twelve progressed.

Germline V gene sequence: CDR1 MNHEY, CDR2 SMNVEV (reference sequence). The CDR3 loop spans 13 amino acids. V was trimmed by 7 bases and J by 2 bases, leaving 9 bases between them. TCRdb's copy holds only in-frame clones and misses some; the assay was immunoSEQ multiplex PCR. The sample comprises 150,000 to 200,000 clones, over 60% of which are singletons, and around 15% rests with the top ten. Study-level findings and limits: Higher clonality was seen at ibrutinib response and a return toward baseline at progression. Public clonotypes proved infrequent, and on treatment they shrank or remained steady.

The V and J genes are TRBV27 and TRBJ2-1; the D gene is possibly TRBD2 (5 bases). This sequence originates from a human donor with chronic lymphocytic leukemia. The sequencing used PBMCs, collected after 24 months of ibrutinib treatment. CDR3 coding DNA: TGTGCCAGCATGGTAGCGACCTACAATGAGCAGTTCTTC. This sequence encodes CASMVATYNEQFF.